A selection of T cell receptor beta chains follows, all from one sample in a study of T cells in Graves' hyperthyroidism and ophthalmopathy. MiXCR, applied by TCRdb to the multiplex PCR reads, yields one record per CDR3 protein. The sample contains approximately 520,000 distinct CDR3 sequences, less than 25% of which appear only once. Sequenced input: blood. Receptors were obtained from a man between 18 and 35 years old with Graves' hyperthyroidism. Each CDR3 is given with its conserved first and last residue. The D gene is left open where the match is weak. Size values are once, few and many counts, or a class for expanded clones, and some rows have none.

J | V | D | size | DNA | CDR3
TRBJ1-5 | TRBV27 | NA | many | TGTGCCAGCAGTTACGGGACACTTAATCAGCCCCAGCATTTT | CASSYGTLNQPQHF
TRBJ1-5 | TRBV11-2 | NA | few | TGTGCCAGCAGCTCGCCTGTCAGTGGAACTAATAGCAATCAGCCCCAGCATTTT | CASSSPVSGTNSNQPQHF
TRBJ2-2 | TRBV5-1 | NA | few | TGCGCCAGCAGCTTGGCCTATGGGACCGGGGAGCTGTTTTTT | CASSLAYGTGELFF
TRBJ2-5 | TRBV20-1 | NA | few | TGCAGTGCTGCCCCGGACTCCCAAGAGACCCAGTACTTC | CSAAPDSQETQYF
TRBJ2-7 | TRBV28 | NA | few | TGTGCCAGCAGTTTTATCGGGGAGGCCTCCTACGAGCAGTACTTC | CASSFIGEASYEQYF
TRBJ2-2 | TRBV6-4 | TRBD1 | NA | TGTGCCAGCAGTGACTCAGGCCAGGGGGAAAGCGGGGAGCTGTTTTTT | CASSDSGQGESGELFF
TRBJ2-5 | TRBV12-5 | NA | many | TGTGCTAGTGGTTTGGACCCGGTGACAAAAGAGACCCAGTACTTC | CASGLDPVTKETQYF
TRBJ1-6 | TRBV2 | NA | NA | TGTGCCAGCAGTGATCAGGGTGGAGATTCACCCCTCCACTTT | CASSDQGGDSPLHF
TRBJ1-5 | TRBV6-1 | NA | many | TGTGCCAGCAGTGAACATGACAGGCTCAACCAGCCCCAGCATTTT | CASSEHDRLNQPQHF
TRBJ2-5 | TRBV28 | NA | NA | TGTGCCAGCAGTTTACCCTTCGGTTCCAGTTTAAAAGAGACCCAGTACTTC | CASSLPFGSSLKETQYF
TRBJ2-7 | TRBV5-1 | NA | few | TGCGCCAGCAGCTTGGAAGGGGAGCCCTCAGGCGAGCAGTACTTC | CASSLEGEPSGEQYF
TRBJ1-2 | TRBV6-1 | TRBD1 | many | TGTGCCAGCAGACAAACAGGGGGTTATGGCTACACCTTC | CASRQTGGYGYTF
TRBJ2-5 | TRBV10-3 | NA | many | TGTGCCATCAGTGAGCTCTGGGGTCAAGAGACCCAGTACTTC | CAISELWGQETQYF
TRBJ2-5 | TRBV28 | NA | many | TGTGCCAGCAGCTTAAGCGGGACAGGTCAAGAGACCCAGTACTTC | CASSLSGTGQETQYF
TRBJ2-5 | TRBV18 | NA | NA | TGTGCCAGCTCATCAAACCTCGAGGAGACCCAGTACTTC | CASSSNLEETQYF
TRBJ2-4 | TRBV6-5 | NA | few | TGTGCCAGCAGTTACGGTCGGGGCCTGGGGGCCAAAAACATTCAGTACTTC | CASSYGRGLGAKNIQYF
TRBJ2-4 | TRBV6-2/TRBV6-3 | TRBD2 | NA | TGTGCCAGCAGTTCTGGACTAGTGGGCCTTACTCAGTACTTC | CASSSGLVGLTQYF
TRBJ2-7 | TRBV27 | NA | many | TGTGCCAGCAGGGAGGGGCACTCCTACGAGCAGTACTTC | CASREGHSYEQYF
TRBJ1-5 | TRBV28 | TRBD1 | many | TGTGCCAGCAGTTTAACGGGACAGGGTAATCAGCCCCAGCATTTT | CASSLTGQGNQPQHF
TRBJ1-2 | TRBV28 | TRBD1 | NA | TGTGCCAGCAGGCTACAGGGGGCCTCAAACTATGGCTACACCTTC | CASRLQGASNYGYTF
TRBJ1-1 | TRBV6-5 | NA | NA | TGTGCCAGCAGGCTTATCGAGAACACTGAAGCTTTCTTT | CASRLIENTEAFF
TRBJ2-7 | TRBV6-5 | NA | NA | TGTGCCAGCAGTTACAGGGAACATTACGAGCAGTACTTC | CASSYREHYEQYF
TRBJ1-1 | TRBV6-1 | TRBD1 | NA | TGTGCCAGCAGAAAGGGGGCGATGAACACTGAAGCTTTCTTT | CASRKGAMNTEAFF
TRBJ2-5 | TRBV2 | NA | many | TGTGCCAGCACGTCAGGGATGGAGACCCAGTACTTC | CASTSGMETQYF
TRBJ1-1 | TRBV6-5 | NA | NA | TGTGCCAGCAGTTACTCGAGGTTTCAACGACCTTTCTTT | CASSYSRFQRPFF
TRBJ1-1 | TRBV5-6 | NA | many | TGTGCCAGCAGCTACCCCCCTGCGGTTGGAGGGGTGAACACTGAAGCTTTCTTT | CASSYPPAVGGVNTEAFF
TRBJ2-2 | TRBV3-1 | NA | few | TGTGCCAGCAGCCTCTCCCTTGGAGGACGGAAAGCCGGGGAGCTGTTTTTT | CASSLSLGGRKAGELFF
TRBJ1-2 | TRBV15 | NA | NA | TGTGCCACCAGCAGTAGCAGTAACTATGGCTACACCTTC | CATSSSSNYGYTF
TRBJ2-5 | TRBV3-1 | NA | NA | TGTGCCAGCAGCCAAGTAAGAGGGGGAAGAGAGACCCAGTACTTC | CASSQVRGGRETQYF
TRBJ2-5 | TRBV6-1 | NA | few | TGTGCCAGCAGCGGGGACTCCCGCCAAGAGACCCAGTACTTC | CASSGDSRQETQYF
TRBJ2-4 | TRBV5-1 | NA | NA | TGCGCCAGCAGCCCCGGGACAAAGAAAGGGTGGTACTTC | CASSPGTKKGWYF
TRBJ1-6 | TRBV2 | TRBD1 | NA | TGTGCCAGCATTCGGACAGGGGGGTATAATTCACCCCTCCACTTT | CASIRTGGYNSPLHF
TRBJ1-3 | TRBV30 | NA | many | TGTGCCTGGAGAGTACAGGGCGCGTCTGGAAACACCATATATTTT | CAWRVQGASGNTIYF
TRBJ2-7 | TRBV6-1 | TRBD2 | NA | TGTGCCAGCAGTGCAAAACTGACTAGCGGGGCCTACGAGCAGTACTTC | CASSAKLTSGAYEQYF
TRBJ2-5 | TRBV6-5 | NA | many | TGTGCCAGCGCCCTCGGGGGTGTGGGAGAGACCCAGTACTTC | CASALGGVGETQYF
TRBJ2-2 | TRBV5-6 | NA | few | TGTGCCAGCAGCTCCGTCGCCTCCGGGACTCGTAACACCGGGGAGCTGTTTTTT | CASSSVASGTRNTGELFF
TRBJ1-1 | TRBV6-1 | TRBD1 | NA | TGTGCCAGCAGTGAAGCGGACAGGGGGCGAAGAACTGAAGCTTTCTTT | CASSEADRGRRTEAFF
TRBJ2-5 | TRBV20-1 | TRBD2 | few | TGCAGTGCTGCACTAGCGGAAGGGCAGGAGACCCAGTACTTC | CSAALAEGQETQYF
TRBJ1-1 | TRBV20-1 | NA | few | TGCAGTGCTAGAGCCCACTTAGCCAGGAAGGCTGTTTTATCTGAAGCTTTCTTT | CSARAHLARKAVLSEAFF
TRBJ2-5 | TRBV9 | NA | many | TGTGCCAGCAGCGTAGGTCCCGCCAAAGAGACCCAGTACTTC | CASSVGPAKETQYF
TRBJ2-7 | TRBV5-1 | TRBD1 | NA | TGCGCCAGCAGCTTGTCTACGGACAGGGGAGGCCACGAGCAGTACTTC | CASSLSTDRGGHEQYF
TRBJ2-7 | TRBV20-1 | TRBD1 | many | TGCAGTGCCCCTCGGAAGGGGACAGCGTCCTACGAGCAGTACTTC | CSAPRKGTASYEQYF
TRBJ1-2 | TRBV2 | NA | many | TGTGCCAGCAGGGCCATGTTCGGGCCAAACTATGGCTACACCTTC | CASRAMFGPNYGYTF
TRBJ2-2 | TRBV7-2 | NA | NA | TGTGCCAGCAGCTTAATGTCCGGGGAGCTGTTTTTT | CASSLMSGELFF
TRBJ1-2 | TRBV15 | NA | NA | TGTGCCACCAGCAGAGTCTTCCTACAGGGAAGTACCTTC | CATSRVFLQGSTF
TRBJ2-3 | TRBV28 | TRBD2 | NA | TGTGCCAGCAGCCAGACTAGCGGGGGGCCCGATACGCAGTATTTT | CASSQTSGGPDTQYF
TRBJ1-1 | TRBV4-1 | NA | few | TGCGCCAGCAGCCAAGATTGGACGGAAACTGAAGCTTTCTTT | CASSQDWTETEAFF
TRBJ1-6 | TRBV18 | NA | few | TGTGCCAGCTCACCACCAGCAGGGAACAATTCACCCCTCCACTTT | CASSPPAGNNSPLHF
TRBJ1-1 | TRBV29-1 | NA | many | TGCAGCGTTGAATTGGGGATGGGGGGCACTGAAGCTTTCTTT | CSVELGMGGTEAFF
TRBJ1-6 | TRBV6-5 | NA | NA | TGTGCCAGCAGTTACACCGGGCCGGGTTCACCCCTCCACTTT | CASSYTGPGSPLHF
TRBJ1-6 | TRBV12-3/TRBV12-4 | NA | few | TGTGCCAGCACTCGCGGGAGTTATTCACCCCTCCACTTT | CASTRGSYSPLHF
TRBJ2-5 | TRBV20-1 | NA | many | TGCAGTGCCTATTTCGCCTACCAAGAGACCCAGTACTTC | CSAYFAYQETQYF
TRBJ2-3 | TRBV7-8 | NA | many | TGTGCCAGCAGTCCTAACAGGGTGGATACGCAGTATTTT | CASSPNRVDTQYF